The clone carrying this TCR gamma chain turned up a few times. Its target is not known. The data belong to a study of Vδ1+ human thymocytes. Study-level findings and limits: In the thymus, TRG and TRD repertoires looked highly polyclonal with Gaussian CDR3 lengths. Bulk data may be misread because of unexpected Vdelta2 sequences. Thymic delta-chain repertoires held roughly 20% Vdelta2 sequences and few Vdelta3, despite high sort purity.

This CDR3 contains 13 residues. J lost 9 bases, V lost 4 bases, and 12 bases had no gene match. Looked up from germline, CDR1 is EGSTGY and CDR2 is YDSYTSSV. Extracted RNA was reverse transcribed into cDNA. CDR3 amplicons came from multiplex PCR with pooled V-gene forward and constant-region reverse primers. TCRdb called clones anew from the multiplex PCR reads with CATT. The table shows 36,000 or so gamma-chain clones, with around 20% occurring only once. The sample consisted of Vdelta1+ gamma-delta thymocytes from the thymus. Subset in this sample: FACS-sorted CD3+ TCRalphabeta- TCRVdelta1+ TCRVdelta2- thymocytes. The V and J genes are TRGV4 and TRGJ1 or TRGJ2. This TCR derives from a girl less than two years old who had congenital heart surgery. The CDR3 nucleotides are TGTGCCACCTGGGACCGCAGAGGGCCTAAGAAACTCTTT. Its translation: CATWDRRGPKKLF.